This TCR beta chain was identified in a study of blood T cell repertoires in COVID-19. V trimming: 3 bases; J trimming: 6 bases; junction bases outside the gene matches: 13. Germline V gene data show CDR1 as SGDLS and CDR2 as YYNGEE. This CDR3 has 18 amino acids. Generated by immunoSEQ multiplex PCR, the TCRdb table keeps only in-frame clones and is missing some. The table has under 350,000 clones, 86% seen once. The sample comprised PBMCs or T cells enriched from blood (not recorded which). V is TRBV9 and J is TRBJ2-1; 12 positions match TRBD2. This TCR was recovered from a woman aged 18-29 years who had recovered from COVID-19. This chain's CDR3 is CASSANLAGGMVGNEQFF. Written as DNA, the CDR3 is TGTGCCAGCAGCGCCAATCTAGCGGGGGGGATGGTAGGCAATGAGCAGTTCTTC.